The entry that follows covers one T cell receptor (beta chain) sequence. The entry originates in a study of blood T cell repertoires in COVID-19. TCRdb keeps only in-frame clones here, not all; method: immunoSEQ multiplex PCR. Counted here are fewer than 180,000 clones, 75% to 90% occurring once; the ten biggest clones make up less than 4.5%. The V end was cut by 7 bases, the J end by 8 bases, with 26 bases between. CDR1 and CDR2 from the germline V gene are SGHVS and FQNEAQ. This CDR3 is 16 amino acids long. The chain is built from TRBV7-8 and TRBJ1-2; the D is unclear. Sequencing input: peripheral blood. The TCR sequence derives from a woman between 55 and 75 years old with active or convalescent COVID-19. Here the CDR3 reads CASTVSSGSVRSGYTF. Here the CDR3 DNA reads TGTGCCAGCACCGTAAGCTCCGGGTCCGTTAGATCCGGCTACACCTTC. The full variable domain, completed using reference TRBV7-8 and TRBJ1-2, is GAGVSQSPRYKVAKRGQDVALRCDPISGHVSLFWYQQALGQGPEFLTYFQNEAQLDKSGLPSDRFFAERPEGSVSTLKIQRTQQEDSAVYLCASTVSSGSVRSGYTFGSGTRLTVV.